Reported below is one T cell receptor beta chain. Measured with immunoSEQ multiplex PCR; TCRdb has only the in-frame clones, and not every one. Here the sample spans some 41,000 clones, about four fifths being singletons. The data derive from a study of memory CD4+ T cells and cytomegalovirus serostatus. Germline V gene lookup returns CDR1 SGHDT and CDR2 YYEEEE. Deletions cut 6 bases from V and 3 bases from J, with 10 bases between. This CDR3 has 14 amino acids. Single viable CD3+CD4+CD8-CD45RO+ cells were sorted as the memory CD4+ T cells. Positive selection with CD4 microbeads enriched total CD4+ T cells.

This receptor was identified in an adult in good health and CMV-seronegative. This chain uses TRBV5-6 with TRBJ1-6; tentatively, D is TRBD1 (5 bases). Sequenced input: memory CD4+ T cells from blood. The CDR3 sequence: CASTYRIYNSPLHF. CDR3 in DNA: TGTGCCAGCACCTACAGGATCTATAATTCACCCCTCCACTTT. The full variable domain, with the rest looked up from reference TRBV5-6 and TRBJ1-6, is DAGVTQSPTHLIKTRGQQVTLRCSPKSGHDTVSWYQQALGQGPQFIFQYYEEEERQRGNFPDRFSGHQFPNYSSELNVNALLLGDSALYLCASTYRIYNSPLHFGNGTRLTVT.